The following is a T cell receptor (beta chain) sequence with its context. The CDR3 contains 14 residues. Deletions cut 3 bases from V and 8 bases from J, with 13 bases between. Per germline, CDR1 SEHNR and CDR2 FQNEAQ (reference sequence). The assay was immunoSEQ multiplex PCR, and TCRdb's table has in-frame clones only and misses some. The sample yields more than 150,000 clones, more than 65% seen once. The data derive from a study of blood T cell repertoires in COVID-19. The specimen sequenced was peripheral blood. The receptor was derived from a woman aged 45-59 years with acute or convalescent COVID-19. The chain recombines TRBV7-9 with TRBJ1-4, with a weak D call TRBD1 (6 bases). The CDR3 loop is CASSFTGSGEKLFF. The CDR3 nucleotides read TGTGCCAGCAGCTTCACAGGGAGTGGGGAAAAACTGTTTTTT.